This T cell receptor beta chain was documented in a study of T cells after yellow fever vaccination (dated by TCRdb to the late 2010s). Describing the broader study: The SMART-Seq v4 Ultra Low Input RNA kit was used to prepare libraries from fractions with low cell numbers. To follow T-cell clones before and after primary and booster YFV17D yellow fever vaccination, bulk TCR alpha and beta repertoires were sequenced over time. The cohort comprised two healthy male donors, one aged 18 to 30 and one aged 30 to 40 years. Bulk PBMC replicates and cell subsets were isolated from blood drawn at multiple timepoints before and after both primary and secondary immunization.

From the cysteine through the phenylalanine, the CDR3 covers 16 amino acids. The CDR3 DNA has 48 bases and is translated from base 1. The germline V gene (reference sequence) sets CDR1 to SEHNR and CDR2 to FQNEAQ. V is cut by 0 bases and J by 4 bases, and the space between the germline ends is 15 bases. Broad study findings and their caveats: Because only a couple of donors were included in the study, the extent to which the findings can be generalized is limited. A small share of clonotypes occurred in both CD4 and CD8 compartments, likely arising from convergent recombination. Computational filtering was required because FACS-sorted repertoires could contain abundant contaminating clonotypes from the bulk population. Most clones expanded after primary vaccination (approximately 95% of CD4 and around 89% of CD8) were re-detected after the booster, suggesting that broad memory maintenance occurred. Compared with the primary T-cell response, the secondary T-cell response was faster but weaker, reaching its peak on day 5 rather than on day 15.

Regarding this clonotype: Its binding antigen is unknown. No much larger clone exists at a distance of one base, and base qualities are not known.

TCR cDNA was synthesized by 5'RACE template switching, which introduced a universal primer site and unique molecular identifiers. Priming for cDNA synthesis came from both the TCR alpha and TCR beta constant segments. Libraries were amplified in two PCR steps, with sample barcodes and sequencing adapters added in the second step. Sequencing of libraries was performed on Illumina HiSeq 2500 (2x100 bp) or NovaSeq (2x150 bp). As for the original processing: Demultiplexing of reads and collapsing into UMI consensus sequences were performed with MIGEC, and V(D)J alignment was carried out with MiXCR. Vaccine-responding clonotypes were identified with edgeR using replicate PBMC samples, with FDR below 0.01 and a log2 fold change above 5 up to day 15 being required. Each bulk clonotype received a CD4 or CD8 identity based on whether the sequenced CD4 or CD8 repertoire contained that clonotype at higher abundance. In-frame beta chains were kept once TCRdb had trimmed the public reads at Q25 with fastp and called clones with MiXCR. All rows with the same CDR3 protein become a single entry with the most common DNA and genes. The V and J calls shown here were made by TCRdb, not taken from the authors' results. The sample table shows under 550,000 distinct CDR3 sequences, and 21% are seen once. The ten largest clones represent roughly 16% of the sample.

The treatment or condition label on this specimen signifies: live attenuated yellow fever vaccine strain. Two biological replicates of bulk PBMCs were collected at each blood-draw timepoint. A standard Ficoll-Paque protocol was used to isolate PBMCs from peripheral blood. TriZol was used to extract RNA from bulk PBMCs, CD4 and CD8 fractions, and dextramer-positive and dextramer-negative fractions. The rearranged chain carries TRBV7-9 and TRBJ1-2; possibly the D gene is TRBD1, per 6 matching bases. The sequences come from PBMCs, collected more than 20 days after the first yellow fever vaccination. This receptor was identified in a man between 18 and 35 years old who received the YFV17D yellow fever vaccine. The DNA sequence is TGTGCCAGCAGCTTAGCGAAAATTACAGGGTCCTATGGCTACACCTTC. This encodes CASSLAKITGSYGYTF. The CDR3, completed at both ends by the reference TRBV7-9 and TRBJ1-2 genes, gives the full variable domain DTGVSQNPRHKITKRGQNVTFRCDPISEHNRLYWYRQTLGQGPEFLTYFQNEAQLEKSRLLSDRFSAERPKGSFSTLEIQRTEQGDSAMYLCASSLAKITGSYGYTFGSGTRLTVV.